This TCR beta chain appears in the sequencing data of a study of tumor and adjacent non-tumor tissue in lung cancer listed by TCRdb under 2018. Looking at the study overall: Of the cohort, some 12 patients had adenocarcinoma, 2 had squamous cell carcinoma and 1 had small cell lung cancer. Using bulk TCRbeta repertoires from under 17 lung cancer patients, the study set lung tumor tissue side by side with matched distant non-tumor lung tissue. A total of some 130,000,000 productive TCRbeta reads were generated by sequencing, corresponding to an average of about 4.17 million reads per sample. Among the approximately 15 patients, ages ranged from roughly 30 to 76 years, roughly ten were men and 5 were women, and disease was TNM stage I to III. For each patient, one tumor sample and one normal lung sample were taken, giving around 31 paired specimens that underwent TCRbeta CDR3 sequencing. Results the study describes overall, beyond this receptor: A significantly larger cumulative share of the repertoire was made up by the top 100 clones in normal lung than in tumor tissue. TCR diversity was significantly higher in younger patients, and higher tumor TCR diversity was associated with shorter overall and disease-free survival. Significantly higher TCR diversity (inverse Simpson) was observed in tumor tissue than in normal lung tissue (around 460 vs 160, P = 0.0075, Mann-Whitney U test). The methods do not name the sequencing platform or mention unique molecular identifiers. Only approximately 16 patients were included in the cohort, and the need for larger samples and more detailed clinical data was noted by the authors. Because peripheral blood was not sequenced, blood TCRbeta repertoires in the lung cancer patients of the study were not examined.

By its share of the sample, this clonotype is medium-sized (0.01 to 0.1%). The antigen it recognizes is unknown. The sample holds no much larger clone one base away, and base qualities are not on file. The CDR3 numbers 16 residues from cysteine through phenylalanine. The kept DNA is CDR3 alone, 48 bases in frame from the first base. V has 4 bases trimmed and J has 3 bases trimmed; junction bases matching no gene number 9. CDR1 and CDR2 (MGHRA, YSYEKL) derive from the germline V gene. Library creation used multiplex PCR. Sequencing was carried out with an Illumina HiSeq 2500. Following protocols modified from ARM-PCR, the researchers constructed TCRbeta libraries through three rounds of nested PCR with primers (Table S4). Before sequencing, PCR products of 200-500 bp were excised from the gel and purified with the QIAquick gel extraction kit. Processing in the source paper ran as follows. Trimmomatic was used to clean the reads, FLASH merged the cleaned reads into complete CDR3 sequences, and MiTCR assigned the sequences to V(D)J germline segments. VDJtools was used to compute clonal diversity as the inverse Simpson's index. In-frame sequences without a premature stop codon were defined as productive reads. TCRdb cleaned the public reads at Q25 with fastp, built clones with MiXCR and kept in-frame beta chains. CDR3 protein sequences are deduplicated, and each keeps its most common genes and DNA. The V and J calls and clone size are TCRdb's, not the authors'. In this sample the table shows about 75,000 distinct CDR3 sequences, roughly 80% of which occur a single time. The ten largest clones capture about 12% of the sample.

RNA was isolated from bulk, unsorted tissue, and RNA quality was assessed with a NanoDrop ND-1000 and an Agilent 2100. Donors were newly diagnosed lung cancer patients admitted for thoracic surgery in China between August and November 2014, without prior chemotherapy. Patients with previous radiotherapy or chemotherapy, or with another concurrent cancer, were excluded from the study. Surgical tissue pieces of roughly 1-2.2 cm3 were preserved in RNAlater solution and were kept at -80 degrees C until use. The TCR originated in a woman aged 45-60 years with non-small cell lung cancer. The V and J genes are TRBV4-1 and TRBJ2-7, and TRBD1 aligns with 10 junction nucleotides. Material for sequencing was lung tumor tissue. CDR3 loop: CASSPFRDRGIYEQYF. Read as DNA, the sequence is TGCGCCAGCAGCCCCTTCCGGGACAGGGGTATCTACGAGCAGTACTTC.